Listed here are 5 T cell receptor beta chains from one sample, sequenced in a study of T cells in Graves' hyperthyroidism and ophthalmopathy (dated by TCRdb to between 2017 and 2020). The library was produced with multiplex PCR. Data came from an Illumina HiSeq 2000. The TCR beta CDR3 regions were amplified from the RNA transcripts. For the first round of RT-PCR on the TCR CDR3, the HTBI primer set was used together with the Qiagen OneStep RT-PCR kit. TCRdb trimmed the raw reads at Q25, called clones with MiXCR and kept productive beta chains. Every entry covers one CDR3 protein and lists the most common genes and DNA from its rows. The sample has some 600,000 distinct CDR3 sequences on record, over 11% of them singletons. Of the sample, under 7% is held by the ten largest clones. Material: blood. The receptors here all came from a woman aged 25 to 39 with Graves' hyperthyroidism that later progressed to Graves' ophthalmopathy.

This chain connects TRBV7-9 to TRBJ2-1; 7 nucleotides agree with TRBD1. This CDR3 contains 16 residues. Trimming cost V 4 bases and J 6 bases; bases outside gene matches: 12. Per germline, CDR1 SEHNR and CDR2 FQNEAQ (reference sequence). CDR3 region: CASSSSPLAGGNEQFF. DNA for the CDR3: TGTGCCAGCAGCTCCTCCCCCTTGGCAGGGGGCAATGAGCAGTTCTTC.

Many counts were recorded for this clonotype. The chain carries TRBV10-3 and TRBJ2-7, with D perhaps matching TRBD1 (5 bases). The CDR3 totals 12 residues. The V gene lost 11 bases and the J gene lost 3 bases, with 14 bases spanning the gap. Germline values: CDR1 ENHRY, CDR2 SYGVKD. CDR3 amino acids: CASGFGIYEQYF. The CDR3 DNA reads TGTGCCTCAGGGTTTGGGATCTACGAGCAGTACTTC.

The chain has TRBV20-1 and TRBJ2-1; tentative D call: TRBD2 (5 bases). The CDR3 totals 12 residues. Between the trimmed V and J ends, which lost 8 bases and 6 bases, there was a span of 14 bases. Per germline, CDR1 DFQATT and CDR2 SNEGSKA (reference sequence). CDR3 in amino acids: CSTTRDTNEQFF. In nucleotides, the CDR3 is TGCAGTACCACCCGGGATACCAATGAGCAGTTCTTC.

Many counts were recorded for this clonotype. This rearrangement joins TRBV27 to TRBJ2-5; 8 nucleotides match TRBD2. The length of the CDR3 is 18 residues. V lost 1 base, J lost 4 bases, and 14 bases stayed unmatched. CDR1 and CDR2 from the germline V gene are MNHEY and SMNVEV (reference sequence). The CDR3 DNA reads TGTGCCAGCAGTTTATTTCCGGGTTTCGGGGGGGAGAGAGAGACCCAGTACTTC. Translating it yields CASSLFPGFGGERETQYF.

At least ten counts were recorded for this clonotype. V is TRBV12-3 or TRBV12-4 and J is TRBJ1-5; D remains ambiguous. The CDR3 is 14 residues long. Trimming pared 0 bases from V and 5 bases from J, leaving 8 bases between. DNA of the CDR3: TGTGCCAGCAGTTTAGCATCGTTGGATCAGCCCCAGCATTTT. This sequence encodes CASSLASLDQPQHF.